A single sample gave rise to the 21 T cell receptor beta chains below, sequenced in a study of control samples from healthy donors and cancer patients. The table came from immunoSEQ multiplex PCR; TCRdb's copy has only in-frame clones and leaves some out. Here the sample spans 100,000 to 150,000 clones, 87% being singletons. Sequencing used blood. These receptors came from a man between 35 and 55 years old in good health.

The genes are TRBV13 and TRBJ2-2, with TRBD1 identical over 7 bases. With 4 bases clipped from V and 1 base from J, the junction kept 6 bases outside the gene matches. CDR1 PRHDT and CDR2 FYEKMQ come from the germline V gene (reference sequence). There are 16 residues in the CDR3. The CDR3 here is CASSSVTGMNTGELFF. CDR3 DNA sequence: TGTGCCAGCAGCTCGGTGACAGGGATGAACACCGGGGAGCTGTTTTTT.

V gene TRBV27 combines with J gene TRBJ2-1; maybe TRBD1 (5 bases). The CDR3 has 13 amino acids. Trimming shortened V by 5 bases and J by 4 bases, and 9 bases separated the two germline ends. Germline assignment: CDR1 MNHEY and CDR2 SMNVEV (reference sequence). This CDR3 is CASSPQVYNEQFF. In DNA, the CDR3 is TGTGCCAGCAGTCCACAGGTATACAATGAGCAGTTCTTC.

Written as DNA, the CDR3 is TGTGCCAGCAGTTTGACAGTTAACACTGAAGCTTTCTTT. Translated: CASSLTVNTEAFF. The V and J genes are TRBV27 and TRBJ1-1; perhaps TRBD1 as D (5 bases). The germline gives CDR1 MNHEY, CDR2 SMNVEV (reference sequence). There are 13 residues in the CDR3. The V end lost 3 bases, the J end lost 2 bases, and 7 bases lay between the germline ends.

The chain is built from TRBV25-1 and TRBJ2-5, with D unclear. The CDR3 contains 15 residues. Germline loops: CDR1 MGHDK, CDR2 SYGVNS. The V end lost 2 bases, the J end lost 2 bases, and 12 bases lay between the germline ends. The DNA of the CDR3 is TGTGCCAGCAGTGAACCGCGGATGGGGCAAGAGACCCAGTACTTC. Encoded protein: CASSEPRMGQETQYF. Combining the CDR3 with reference TRBV25-1 and TRBJ2-5 gives the whole variable domain EADIYQTPRYLVIGTGKKITLECSQTMGHDKMYWYQQDPGMELHLIHYSYGVNSTEKGDLSSESTVSRIRTEHFPLTLESARPSHTSQYLCASSEPRMGQETQYFGPGTRLLVL.

The chain carries TRBV9 and TRBJ1-2; D not resolved. V was cut by 6 bases and J by 3 bases, with 9 bases left in between. The CDR3 extends over 12 amino acids. Per the germline V gene, CDR1 is SGDLS and CDR2 is YYNGEE. The CDR3 loop reads CASNKNDYGYTF. CDR3 nucleotide sequence: TGTGCCAGCAACAAGAATGACTATGGCTACACCTTC.

The genes are TRBV5-4 and TRBJ1-3; the match to TRBD1 covers 9 bases. The CDR3 has 14 residues. CDR1 is SGHNT and CDR2 is YYREEE in the germline V gene (reference sequence). J gave up 6 bases and V 4 bases, and 5 bases lay outside the gene matches. The DNA of the CDR3 is TGTGCCAGCAGCGTCGGACAGGGGACAAACACCATATATTTT. This sequence encodes CASSVGQGTNTIYF.

The genes are TRBV7-2 and TRBJ2-5; 10 bases are a match to TRBD2. The trim removed 2 bases at V and 2 bases at J, leaving 8 bases unmatched. The length of the CDR3 is 17 residues. Germline V gene sequence: CDR1 SGHTA, CDR2 FQGNSA. The CDR3 spells CASSLPSLAGVQETQYF. CDR3 in DNA: TGTGCCAGCAGCTTACCCTCTCTAGCGGGGGTACAAGAGACCCAGTACTTC.

The rearrangement uses TRBV9 and TRBJ1-5; 7 nucleotides align to TRBD1. CDR3 length: 16 residues. Trimming took 0 bases from V and 5 from J; bases not matched to a gene: 8. Germline CDR1 is SGDLS and CDR2 is YYNGEE. CDR3 amino acids: CASSVGVRDRYQPQHF. In DNA, the CDR3 is TGTGCCAGCAGCGTAGGAGTCCGGGACAGATATCAGCCCCAGCATTTT.

The V call is TRBV9, the J call TRBJ2-7; D uncertain. This CDR3 comprises 14 residues. With 3 bases removed from V and 1 base from J, the gap between germline ends came to 11 bases. Germline values: CDR1 SGDLS, CDR2 YYNGEE. CDR3 coding DNA: TGTGCCAGCAGCGAAAGGGCGTGGTCCTACGAGCAGTACTTC. It translates to CASSERAWSYEQYF.

This chain's CDR3 is CASSYYLASGANVLTF. DNA of the CDR3: TGCGCCAGCAGCTATTATCTGGCCTCTGGGGCCAACGTCCTGACTTTC. V and J are TRBV5-1 and TRBJ2-6; D remains unclear. The CDR3 spans 16 residues. Germline V gives CDR1 SGHRS, CDR2 YFSETQ. Trimming cost V 3 bases and J 0 bases, with 10 bases left between them. The variable domain in full, completed from reference TRBV5-1 and TRBJ2-6, reads KAGVTQTPRYLIKTRGQQVTLSCSPISGHRSVSWYQQTPGQGLQFLFEYFSETQRNKGNFPGRFSGRQFSNSRSEMNVSTLELGDSALYLCASSYYLASGANVLTFGAGSRLTVL.

In its sample, this clone was seen a few times. The CDR3 nucleotides read TGTGCCAGCAGTTATTTTCCTACCGGGGAGCTGTTTTTT. Its translation is CASSYFPTGELFF. The chain is built from TRBV6-5 and TRBJ2-2; D is undetermined. The CDR3 sequence is 13 residues long. V lost 3 bases to trimming and J lost 5 bases, with 7 bases between them. The V gene's germline CDR1 is MNHEY and CDR2 SVGAGI.

In this sample, this clone turned up once. This sequence joins TRBV19 and TRBJ2-5; perhaps D is TRBD1 or TRBD2 (6 bases each). The V and J ends lost 3 bases and 2 bases respectively, with 13 bases between them. The CDR3 spans 15 residues. Germline V gene lookup returns CDR1 LNHDA and CDR2 SQIVND (reference sequence). The CDR3 is CASSMIGGLQETQYF. Written as DNA, the CDR3 is TGTGCCAGTAGTATGATCGGGGGCCTTCAAGAGACCCAGTACTTC.

V is TRBV25-1 and J is TRBJ2-7, with D perhaps TRBD2 (6 bases). Germline V lookup: CDR1 MGHDK, CDR2 SYGVNS. This CDR3 has 14 residues. Trimming pared 2 bases from V and 3 bases from J, leaving 11 bases between. CDR3 DNA: TGTGCCAGCAGTGAAGTGGCGGGGTTCTACGAGCAGTACTTC. Residues: CASSEVAGFYEQYF.

The genes are TRBV3-1 (or the pseudogene TRBV3-2) and TRBJ1-5; 10 positions match TRBD1. Germline CDR1 LGHDT, CDR2 YNNKEL (reference sequence). CDR3 size: 15 residues. The trim removed 5 bases at V and 6 bases at J, leaving 7 bases unmatched. CDR3 in amino acids: CASSRQGAPGQPQHF. The CDR3 DNA follows: TGTGCCAGCAGCAGACAGGGGGCTCCGGGTCAGCCCCAGCATTTT.

The chain combines TRBV6-6 with TRBJ2-5; tentatively, D is TRBD1 (6 bases). The germline V gene encodes CDR1 MNHNY and CDR2 SVGAGI (reference sequence). This CDR3 spans 15 amino acids. The ends were cut back, 7 bases at V and 2 bases at J, with 17 bases in the middle. The CDR3 DNA sequence: TGTGCCAGCACAAACCCCCAGGGGCGGCAAGAGACCCAGTACTTC. It specifies CASTNPQGRQETQYF.

V usage is TRBV25-1 and J usage is TRBJ2-2; 8 nucleotides agree with TRBD2. The V and J ends lost 5 bases and 2 bases, in that order; junction bases with no gene match: 4. Germline lookup yields CDR1 MGHDK and CDR2 SYGVNS. This CDR3 has 15 amino acids. The chain's CDR3 is CASSHSGSNTGELFF. CDR3 nucleotides: TGTGCCAGCAGTCACAGCGGGAGTAACACCGGGGAGCTGTTTTTT.

V usage is TRBV25-1 and J usage is TRBJ2-1; 9 bases align to TRBD2. This CDR3 is built from 15 residues. In germline, CDR1 is MGHDK, CDR2 SYGVNS. With V trimmed by 8 bases and J by 5 bases, 10 bases remained unmatched. The CDR3 DNA reads TGTGCCAGCGGGTATAGCGGGGGTTTTAACAATGAGCAGTTCTTC. Translated: CASGYSGGFNNEQFF.

This clone came up once. CDR3 in DNA: TGTGCCAGCAGCGTAGGGTCGGGGTCTAGCACAGATACGCAGTATTTT. Translated: CASSVGSGSSTDTQYF. The chain recombines TRBV9 with TRBJ2-3, with D tentatively TRBD2 (5 bases). The CDR3 has 16 amino acids. Trimming took off 0 bases at V and 0 bases at J, with 11 bases between the two ends. The V gene's germline CDR1 is SGDLS and CDR2 YYNGEE.

V usage is TRBV2 and J usage is TRBJ2-5; D perhaps matches TRBD2 (6 bases). CDR1 and CDR2 from the germline V gene are SNHLY and FYNNEI. The CDR3 is 13 residues long. V lost 8 bases, J lost 5 bases, and 15 bases lay in between. Here the CDR3 reads CASGILALETQYF. The DNA for the CDR3 is TGTGCCAGCGGAATACTAGCATTGGAGACCCAGTACTTC.

The chain is built from TRBV19 and TRBJ2-7; 11 bases line up with TRBD2. The CDR3 runs to 15 residues. In germline, CDR1 is LNHDA, CDR2 SQIVND (reference sequence). Trimming removed 5 bases from V and 3 bases from J; junction bases left unmatched: 6. CDR3 in amino acids: CASSAGTSGNYEQYF. CDR3 DNA sequence: TGTGCCAGTAGTGCCGGGACTAGCGGAAACTACGAGCAGTACTTC.

The CDR3 spells CASSPFTSGGYNEQFF. CDR3 nucleotide sequence: TGTGCCAGCAGCCCCTTTACTAGCGGGGGCTACAATGAGCAGTTCTTC. This sequence joins TRBV9 and TRBJ2-1; TRBD2 matches at 11 bases. CDR1 is SGDLS, CDR2 YYNGEE, per germline. This CDR3 has 16 residues. V was clipped by 4 bases and J by 3 bases; unmatched bases: 6.